These T cell receptor beta chains were read from a single sample in a study of technical replicates of blood from a handful of donors. Sequencing used immunoSEQ multiplex PCR; TCRdb keeps in-frame clones, though not all of them. The sample gives tens of thousands of clones, under 95% of which show up once; about 0.27% is in the top ten. Sequencing input: T cells isolated from PBMCs. These receptors originate from a human donor in good health. CDR3s include the opening cysteine and the closing phenylalanine or tryptophan. Fields, in order: D gene, CDR3 length, V gene, J gene, clone size, CDR3 protein, CDR3 DNA. D genes are given only for firm matches. The size of a clone is reported for some rows only, either as once, few or many, or as a class for expanded clones.

D gene: TRBD1; CDR3 length: 15; V gene: TRBV29-1; J gene: TRBJ1-5; clone size: -; CDR3 protein: CSVEDDRGARQPQHF; CDR3 DNA: TGCAGCGTTGAAGACGACAGGGGCGCGCGGCAGCCCCAGCATTTT
D gene: TRBD1; CDR3 length: 18; V gene: TRBV29-1; J gene: TRBJ2-5; clone size: once; CDR3 protein: CSVDYNRGQGGIQETQYF; CDR3 DNA: TGCAGCGTGGACTATAACAGGGGGCAAGGGGGAATACAAGAGACCCAGTACTTC
D gene: TRBD2; CDR3 length: 21; V gene: TRBV7-2; J gene: TRBJ2-1; clone size: few; CDR3 protein: CASSLAPVAGGRWVNYNEQFF; CDR3 DNA: TGTGCCAGCAGCTTAGCCCCTGTAGCGGGAGGGCGCTGGGTCAACTACAATGAGCAGTTCTTC
D gene: -; CDR3 length: 13; V gene: TRBV19; J gene: TRBJ1-1; clone size: -; CDR3 protein: CATILPGESEAFF; CDR3 DNA: TGTGCCACCATCCTTCCGGGGGAGAGTGAAGCTTTCTTT
D gene: -; CDR3 length: 13; V gene: TRBV4-1; J gene: TRBJ2-7; clone size: -; CDR3 protein: CASSQAGGSEQYF; CDR3 DNA: TGCGCCAGCAGCCAGGCAGGAGGTTCCGAGCAGTACTTC
D gene: -; CDR3 length: 14; V gene: TRBV27; J gene: TRBJ2-5; clone size: -; CDR3 protein: CASSFLEDRETQYF; CDR3 DNA: TGTGCCAGCAGTTTTTTGGAGGACCGAGAGACCCAGTACTTC
D gene: TRBD2; CDR3 length: 15; V gene: TRBV10-3; J gene: TRBJ2-1; clone size: -; CDR3 protein: CAISIAGGQKNEQFF; CDR3 DNA: TGTGCCATCAGTATAGCGGGGGGGCAAAAAAATGAGCAGTTCTTC
D gene: TRBD1; CDR3 length: 15; V gene: TRBV29-1; J gene: TRBJ1-4; clone size: -; CDR3 protein: CSVSGRGDNNEKLFF; CDR3 DNA: TGCAGCGTTTCAGGCAGGGGGGACAATAATGAAAAACTGTTTTTT
D gene: TRBD1; CDR3 length: 15; V gene: TRBV7-2; J gene: TRBJ1-5; clone size: -; CDR3 protein: CASSLSGTVSQPQHF; CDR3 DNA: TGTGCCAGCAGCTTATCCGGGACAGTCAGTCAGCCCCAGCATTTT
D gene: -; CDR3 length: 13; V gene: TRBV4-2; J gene: TRBJ2-5; clone size: -; CDR3 protein: CASSQAGGETQYF; CDR3 DNA: TGTGCCAGCAGCCAAGCAGGGGGGGAGACCCAGTACTTC
D gene: TRBD1; CDR3 length: 17; V gene: TRBV18; J gene: TRBJ1-4; clone size: -; CDR3 protein: CASSPRIRTGENEKLFF; CDR3 DNA: TGTGCCAGCTCACCACGCATACGGACAGGGGAAAATGAAAAACTGTTTTTT
D gene: -; CDR3 length: 14; V gene: TRBV28; J gene: TRBJ1-6; clone size: -; CDR3 protein: CASSLAGKSSPLHF; CDR3 DNA: TGTGCCAGCAGTTTAGCGGGGAAGAGTTCACCCCTCCACTTT
D gene: -; CDR3 length: 12; V gene: TRBV19; J gene: TRBJ1-1; clone size: few; CDR3 protein: CASGRVNTEAFF; CDR3 DNA: TGTGCCAGTGGGAGGGTGAACACTGAAGCTTTCTTT
D gene: -; CDR3 length: 21; V gene: TRBV21-1; J gene: TRBJ2-3; clone size: -; CDR3 protein: CASSKKGKILLAGGGCDTQYF; CDR3 DNA: TGTGCCAGCAGCAAAAAGGGAAAGATTTTACTAGCGGGAGGAGGGTGTGATACGCAGTATTTT
D gene: -; CDR3 length: 14; V gene: TRBV6-5; J gene: TRBJ2-7; clone size: -; CDR3 protein: CASRGQQGRDEQYF; CDR3 DNA: TGTGCCAGCAGGGGACAACAGGGAAGGGACGAGCAGTACTTC
D gene: -; CDR3 length: 13; V gene: TRBV10-1; J gene: TRBJ2-3; clone size: -; CDR3 protein: CASSEFVFDTQYF; CDR3 DNA: TGCGCCAGCAGTGAGTTTGTCTTTGATACGCAGTATTTT
D gene: -; CDR3 length: 13; V gene: TRBV9; J gene: TRBJ1-2; clone size: once; CDR3 protein: CASSAWQKDGYTF; CDR3 DNA: TGTGCCAGCAGCGCCTGGCAGAAAGATGGCTACACCTTC
D gene: -; CDR3 length: 16; V gene: TRBV28; J gene: TRBJ1-5; clone size: once; CDR3 protein: CASSFRFIHSNQPQHF; CDR3 DNA: TGTGCCAGCAGTTTCCGGTTTATTCATAGCAATCAGCCCCAGCATTTT
D gene: TRBD1; CDR3 length: 14; V gene: TRBV15; J gene: TRBJ1-2; clone size: -; CDR3 protein: CATSFRTGDYGYTF; CDR3 DNA: TGTGCCACCAGCTTTAGGACAGGGGACTATGGCTACACCTTC
D gene: -; CDR3 length: 13; V gene: TRBV9; J gene: TRBJ2-7; clone size: -; CDR3 protein: CASSQGGSYEQYF; CDR3 DNA: TGTGCCAGCAGCCAGGGTGGGTCTTACGAGCAGTACTTC
D gene: TRBD2; CDR3 length: 16; V gene: TRBV14; J gene: TRBJ2-5; clone size: -; CDR3 protein: CASSPKRGTSQETQYF; CDR3 DNA: TGTGCCAGCAGCCCCAAGCGGGGGACCTCCCAAGAGACCCAGTACTTC
D gene: -; CDR3 length: 16; V gene: TRBV7-9; J gene: TRBJ1-1; clone size: -; CDR3 protein: CASSPSARRGNTEAFF; CDR3 DNA: TGTGCCAGCAGCCCTAGCGCCCGACGGGGGAACACTGAAGCTTTCTTT
D gene: TRBD1; CDR3 length: 17; V gene: TRBV6-1; J gene: TRBJ2-2; clone size: -; CDR3 protein: CASSEYPTGTNTGELFF; CDR3 DNA: TGTGCCAGCAGTGAATACCCGACAGGGACGAACACCGGGGAGCTGTTTTTT
D gene: -; CDR3 length: 15; V gene: TRBV7-8; J gene: TRBJ2-7; clone size: -; CDR3 protein: CASSLGQAIAYEQYF; CDR3 DNA: TGTGCCAGCAGCTTAGGACAGGCTATCGCCTACGAGCAGTACTTC
D gene: -; CDR3 length: 15; V gene: TRBV27; J gene: TRBJ2-7; clone size: -; CDR3 protein: CASSFGLGGSYEQYF; CDR3 DNA: TGTGCCAGCAGTTTTGGCCTAGGGGGCTCCTACGAGCAGTACTTC
D gene: TRBD1; CDR3 length: 14; V gene: TRBV18; J gene: TRBJ1-1; clone size: -; CDR3 protein: CASSSDRGGTEAFF; CDR3 DNA: TGTGCCAGCTCGTCTGACAGGGGGGGCACTGAAGCTTTCTTT
D gene: -; CDR3 length: 12; V gene: TRBV5-4; J gene: TRBJ2-7; clone size: -; CDR3 protein: CASSLNSGEQYF; CDR3 DNA: TGTGCCAGCAGCCTTAATTCAGGCGAGCAGTACTTC
D gene: -; CDR3 length: 12; V gene: TRBV30; J gene: TRBJ2-7; clone size: -; CDR3 protein: CAWRFLTNEQYF; CDR3 DNA: TGTGCCTGGAGATTCTTAACTAACGAGCAGTACTTC
D gene: TRBD1; CDR3 length: 19; V gene: TRBV11-1; J gene: TRBJ2-7; clone size: -; CDR3 protein: CASSLSQLPGQSWSYEQYF; CDR3 DNA: TGTGCCAGCAGCTTATCTCAACTTCCGGGACAGAGTTGGTCCTACGAGCAGTACTTC
D gene: TRBD1; CDR3 length: 15; V gene: TRBV5-1; J gene: TRBJ2-2; clone size: -; CDR3 protein: CASSATGGSTGELFF; CDR3 DNA: TGCGCCAGCAGCGCGACAGGGGGAAGCACCGGGGAGCTGTTTTTT
D gene: TRBD2; CDR3 length: 15; V gene: TRBV6-5; J gene: TRBJ2-1; clone size: -; CDR3 protein: CASRAGISPYNEQFF; CDR3 DNA: TGTGCCAGCAGAGCGGGGATCTCCCCTTACAATGAGCAGTTCTTC
D gene: -; CDR3 length: 16; V gene: TRBV5-1; J gene: TRBJ2-1; clone size: -; CDR3 protein: CASSLVEGDPRNEQFF; CDR3 DNA: TGCGCCAGCAGCTTGGTCGAGGGGGACCCTCGCAATGAGCAGTTCTTC
D gene: TRBD2; CDR3 length: 15; V gene: TRBV2; J gene: TRBJ2-7; clone size: -; CDR3 protein: CASGIPGTTSYEQYF; CDR3 DNA: TGTGCCAGCGGAATCCCCGGGACTACCTCCTACGAGCAGTACTTC